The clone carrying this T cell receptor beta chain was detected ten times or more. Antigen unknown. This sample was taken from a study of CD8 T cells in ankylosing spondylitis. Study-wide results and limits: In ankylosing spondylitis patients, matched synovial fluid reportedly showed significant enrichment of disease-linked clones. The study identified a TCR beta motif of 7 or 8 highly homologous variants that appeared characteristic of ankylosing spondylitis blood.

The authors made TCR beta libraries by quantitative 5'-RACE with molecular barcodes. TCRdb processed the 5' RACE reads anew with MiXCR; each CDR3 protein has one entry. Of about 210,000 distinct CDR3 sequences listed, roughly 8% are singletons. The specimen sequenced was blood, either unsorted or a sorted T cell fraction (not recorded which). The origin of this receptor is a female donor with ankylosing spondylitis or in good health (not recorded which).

CDR3 loop: CASSTSGTGVKNIQYF. The CDR3 nucleotides are TGTGCCAGCAGCACCTCCGGGACAGGGGTCAAAAACATTCAGTACTTC. V is TRBV6-4 and J is TRBJ2-4; 10 bases align to TRBD1. Germline V gene lookup returns CDR1 MRHNA and CDR2 SNTAGT. The J segment lost 3 bases and the V segment lost 6 bases, leaving 8 bases of the junction unmatched. The CDR3 spans 16 residues.